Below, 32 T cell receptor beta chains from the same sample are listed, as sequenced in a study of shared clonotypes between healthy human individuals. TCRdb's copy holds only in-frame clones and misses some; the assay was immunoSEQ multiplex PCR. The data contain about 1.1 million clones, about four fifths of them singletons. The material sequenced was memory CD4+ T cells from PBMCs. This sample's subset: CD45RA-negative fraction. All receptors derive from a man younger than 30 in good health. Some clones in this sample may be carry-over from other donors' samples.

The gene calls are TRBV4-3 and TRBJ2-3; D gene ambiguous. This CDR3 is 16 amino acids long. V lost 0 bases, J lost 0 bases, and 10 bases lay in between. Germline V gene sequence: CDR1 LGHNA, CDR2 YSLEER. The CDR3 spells CASSQEAVTSTDTQYF. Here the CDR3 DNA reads TGCGCCAGCAGCCAAGAGGCAGTAACTAGCACAGATACGCAGTATTTT.

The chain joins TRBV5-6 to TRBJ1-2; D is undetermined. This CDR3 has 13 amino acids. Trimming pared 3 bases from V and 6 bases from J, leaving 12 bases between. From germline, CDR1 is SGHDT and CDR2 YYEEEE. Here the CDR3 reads CASSSRRWDGYTF. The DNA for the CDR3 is TGTGCCAGCAGCTCCAGACGATGGGATGGCTACACCTTC. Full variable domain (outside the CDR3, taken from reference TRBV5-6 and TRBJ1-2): DAGVTQSPTHLIKTRGQQVTLRCSPKSGHDTVSWYQQALGQGPQFIFQYYEEEERQRGNFPDRFSGHQFPNYSSELNVNALLLGDSALYLCASSSRRWDGYTFGSGTRLTVV.

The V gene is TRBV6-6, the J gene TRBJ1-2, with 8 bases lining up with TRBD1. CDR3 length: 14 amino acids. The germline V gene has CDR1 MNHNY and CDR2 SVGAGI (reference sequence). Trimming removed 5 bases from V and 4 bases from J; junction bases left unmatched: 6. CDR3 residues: CASSPGTGTYGYTF. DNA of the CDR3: TGTGCCAGCAGTCCCGGGACAGGAACCTATGGCTACACCTTC.

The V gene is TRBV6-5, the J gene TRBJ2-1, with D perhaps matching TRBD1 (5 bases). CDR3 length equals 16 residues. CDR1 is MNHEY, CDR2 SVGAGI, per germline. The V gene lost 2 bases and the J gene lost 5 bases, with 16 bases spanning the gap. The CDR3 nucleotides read TGTGCCAGCAGTTACCTCCCTGGGGCCAGCGACAATGAGCAGTTCTTC. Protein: CASSYLPGASDNEQFF.

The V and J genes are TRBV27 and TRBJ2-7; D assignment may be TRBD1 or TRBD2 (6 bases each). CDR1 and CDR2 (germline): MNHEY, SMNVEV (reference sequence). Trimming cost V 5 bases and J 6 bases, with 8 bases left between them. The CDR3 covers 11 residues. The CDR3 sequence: CASSEGGEQYF. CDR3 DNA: TGTGCCAGCAGTGAGGGGGGCGAGCAGTACTTC.

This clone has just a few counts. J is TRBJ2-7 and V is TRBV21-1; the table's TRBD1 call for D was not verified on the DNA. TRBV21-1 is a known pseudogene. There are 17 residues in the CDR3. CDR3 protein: CASSKAGGQGEGYEQYF. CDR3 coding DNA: TGTGCCAGCAGCAAAGCGGGTGGACAGGGCGAGGGCTACGAGCAGTACTTC.

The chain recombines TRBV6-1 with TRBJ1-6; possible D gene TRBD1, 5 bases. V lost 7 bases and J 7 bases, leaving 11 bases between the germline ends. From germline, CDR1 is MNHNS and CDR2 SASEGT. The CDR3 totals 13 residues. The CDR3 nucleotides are TGTGCCAGCACGACAGAGTTCAATTCACCCCTCCACTTT. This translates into CASTTEFNSPLHF.

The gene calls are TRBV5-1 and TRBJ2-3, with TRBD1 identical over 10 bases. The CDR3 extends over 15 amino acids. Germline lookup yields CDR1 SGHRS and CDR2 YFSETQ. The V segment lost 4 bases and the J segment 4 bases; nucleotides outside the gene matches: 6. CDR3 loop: CASSGTGVVADTQYF. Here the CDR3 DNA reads TGCGCCAGCAGCGGGACAGGGGTGGTGGCAGATACGCAGTATTTT.

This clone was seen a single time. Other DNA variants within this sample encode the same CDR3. The CDR3 spells CASSADRNQPQHF. The CDR3 nucleotides read TGTGCCAGCTCAGCGGACAGAAATCAGCCCCAGCATTTT. The V gene is TRBV18, the J gene TRBJ1-5, with D possibly being TRBD1 (6 bases). Per the germline V gene, CDR1 is KGHSH and CDR2 is LQKENI. The CDR3 consists of 13 residues. The V and J ends lost 5 bases and 4 bases respectively, with 9 bases between them.

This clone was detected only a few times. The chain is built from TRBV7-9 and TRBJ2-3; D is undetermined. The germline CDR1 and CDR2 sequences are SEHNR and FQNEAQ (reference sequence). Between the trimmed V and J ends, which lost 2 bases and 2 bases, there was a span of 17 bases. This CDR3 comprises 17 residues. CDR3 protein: CASSLSEWLGDTDTQYF. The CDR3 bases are TGTGCCAGCAGCTTAAGTGAGTGGCTCGGCGACACAGATACGCAGTATTTT.

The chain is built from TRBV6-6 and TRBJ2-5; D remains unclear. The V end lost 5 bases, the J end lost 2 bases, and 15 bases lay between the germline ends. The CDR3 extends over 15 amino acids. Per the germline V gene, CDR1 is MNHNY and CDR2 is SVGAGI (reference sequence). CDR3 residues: CASSRAYRLQETQYF. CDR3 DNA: TGTGCCAGCAGTCGCGCCTACAGATTACAAGAGACCCAGTACTTC.

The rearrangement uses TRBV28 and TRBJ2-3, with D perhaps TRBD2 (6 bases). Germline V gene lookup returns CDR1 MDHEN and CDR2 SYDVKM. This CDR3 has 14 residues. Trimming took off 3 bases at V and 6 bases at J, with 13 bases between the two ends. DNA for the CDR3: TGTGCCAGCAGTTTTGTAGCGGTTGCGGATACGCAGTATTTT. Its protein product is CASSFVAVADTQYF. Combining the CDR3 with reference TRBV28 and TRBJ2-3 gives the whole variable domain DVKVTQSSRYLVKRTGEKVFLECVQDMDHENMFWYRQDPGLGLRLIYFSYDVKMKEKGDIPEGYSVSREKKERFSLILESASTNQTSMYLCASSFVAVADTQYFGPGTRLTVL.

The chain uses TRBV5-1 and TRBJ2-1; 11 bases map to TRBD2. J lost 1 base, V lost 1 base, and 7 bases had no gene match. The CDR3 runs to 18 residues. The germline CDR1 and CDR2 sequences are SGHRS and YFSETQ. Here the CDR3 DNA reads TGCGCCAGCAGCTTGCGGACTAGCGGGCCCTATTCCTACAATGAGCAGTTCTTC. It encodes CASSLRTSGPYSYNEQFF. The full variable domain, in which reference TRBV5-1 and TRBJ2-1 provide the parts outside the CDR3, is KAGVTQTPRYLIKTRGQQVTLSCSPISGHRSVSWYQQTPGQGLQFLFEYFSETQRNKGNFPGRFSGRQFSNSRSEMNVSTLELGDSALYLCASSLRTSGPYSYNEQFFGPGTRLTVL.

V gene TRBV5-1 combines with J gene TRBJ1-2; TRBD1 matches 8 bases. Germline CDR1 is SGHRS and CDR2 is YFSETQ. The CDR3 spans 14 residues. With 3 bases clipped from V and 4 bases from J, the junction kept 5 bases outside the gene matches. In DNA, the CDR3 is TGCGCCAGCAGCTCGACAGGGGAACCCTATGGCTACACCTTC. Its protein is CASSSTGEPYGYTF.

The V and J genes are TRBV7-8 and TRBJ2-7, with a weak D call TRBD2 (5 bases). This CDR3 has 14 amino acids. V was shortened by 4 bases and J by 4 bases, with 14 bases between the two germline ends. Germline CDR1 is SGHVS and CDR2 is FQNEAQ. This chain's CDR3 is CASSSQASGYEQYF. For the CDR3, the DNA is TGTGCCAGCAGCTCCCAGGCCAGCGGTTACGAGCAGTACTTC.

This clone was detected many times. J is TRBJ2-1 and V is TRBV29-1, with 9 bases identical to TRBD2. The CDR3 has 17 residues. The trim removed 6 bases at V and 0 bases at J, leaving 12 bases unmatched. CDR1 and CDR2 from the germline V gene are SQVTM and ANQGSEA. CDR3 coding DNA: TGCAGCGTCCGCACCGGTAGCGGGAGTAACTCCTACAATGAGCAGTTCTTC. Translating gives CSVRTGSGSNSYNEQFF.

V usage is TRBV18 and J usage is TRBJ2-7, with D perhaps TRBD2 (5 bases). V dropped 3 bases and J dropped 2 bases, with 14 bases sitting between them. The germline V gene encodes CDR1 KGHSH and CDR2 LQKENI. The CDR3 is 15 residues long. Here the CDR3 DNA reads TGTGCCAGCTCACCCCCGGGCGGAGGCACCTACGAGCAGTACTTC. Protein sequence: CASSPPGGGTYEQYF.

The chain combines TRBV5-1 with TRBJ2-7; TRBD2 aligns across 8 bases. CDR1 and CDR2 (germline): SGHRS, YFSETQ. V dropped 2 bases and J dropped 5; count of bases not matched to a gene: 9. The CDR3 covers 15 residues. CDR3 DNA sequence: TGCGCCAGCAGCTTCTCAGCGGGAGTAGGTGACGAGCAGTACTTC. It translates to CASSFSAGVGDEQYF.

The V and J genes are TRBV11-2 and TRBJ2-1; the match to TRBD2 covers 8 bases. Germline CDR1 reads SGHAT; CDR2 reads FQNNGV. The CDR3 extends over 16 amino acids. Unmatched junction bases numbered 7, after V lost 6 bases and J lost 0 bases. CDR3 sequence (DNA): TGTGCCAGCAGGCAGATCAGCGGGAGCTCCTACAATGAGCAGTTCTTC. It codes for CASRQISGSSYNEQFF.

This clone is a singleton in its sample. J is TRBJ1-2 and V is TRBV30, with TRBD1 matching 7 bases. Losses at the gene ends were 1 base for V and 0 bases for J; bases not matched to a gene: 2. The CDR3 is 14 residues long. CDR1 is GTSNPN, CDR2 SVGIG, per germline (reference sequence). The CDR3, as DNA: TGTGCCTGGAGTGGACAGGGCTCTAACTATGGCTACACCTTC. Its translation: CAWSGQGSNYGYTF.

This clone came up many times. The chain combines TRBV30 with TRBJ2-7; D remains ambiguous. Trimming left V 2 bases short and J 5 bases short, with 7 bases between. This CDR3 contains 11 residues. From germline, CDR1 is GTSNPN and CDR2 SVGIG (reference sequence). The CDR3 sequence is CAWSTYDEQYF. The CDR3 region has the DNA TGTGCCTGGAGTACCTACGACGAGCAGTACTTC.

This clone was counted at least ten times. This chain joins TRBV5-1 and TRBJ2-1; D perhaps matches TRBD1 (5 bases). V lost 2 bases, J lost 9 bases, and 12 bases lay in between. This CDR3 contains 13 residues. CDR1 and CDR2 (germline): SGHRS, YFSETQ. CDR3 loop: CASSLQDTGEQFF. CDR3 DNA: TGCGCCAGCAGCTTACAGGACACCGGTGAGCAGTTCTTC.

The CDR3 protein is CASSSLDEQYF. The CDR3, as DNA: TGTGCCAGCAGCTCGTTAGACGAGCAGTACTTC. This chain connects TRBV7-9 to TRBJ2-7; no clear D gene. V dropped 4 bases and J dropped 5 bases, with 6 bases sitting between them. Germline CDR1 is SEHNR and CDR2 is FQNEAQ (reference sequence). CDR3 length: 11 amino acids.

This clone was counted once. The CDR3 is CASSSGLVNGETQYF. The CDR3 DNA reads TGCGCCAGCAGCTCCGGACTAGTCAATGGAGAGACCCAGTACTTC. The chain combines TRBV5-1 with TRBJ2-5; the match to TRBD2 covers 7 bases. From germline, CDR1 is SGHRS and CDR2 YFSETQ. V shed 3 bases and J 4 bases; nucleotides not matched to a gene: 9. There are 15 residues in the CDR3.

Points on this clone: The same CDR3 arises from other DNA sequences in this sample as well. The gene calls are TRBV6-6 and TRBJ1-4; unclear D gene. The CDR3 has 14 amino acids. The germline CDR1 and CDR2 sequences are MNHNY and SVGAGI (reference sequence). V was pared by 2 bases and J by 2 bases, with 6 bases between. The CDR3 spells CASSYPGTNEKLFF. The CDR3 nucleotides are TGTGCCAGCAGTTACCCCGGGACTAATGAAAAACTGTTTTTT.

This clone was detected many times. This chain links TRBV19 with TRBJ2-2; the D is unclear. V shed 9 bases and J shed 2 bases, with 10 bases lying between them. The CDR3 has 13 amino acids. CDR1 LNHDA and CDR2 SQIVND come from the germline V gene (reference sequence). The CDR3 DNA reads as TGTGCCAGCCAGACTGGTAACACCGGGGAGCTGTTTTTT. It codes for CASQTGNTGELFF.

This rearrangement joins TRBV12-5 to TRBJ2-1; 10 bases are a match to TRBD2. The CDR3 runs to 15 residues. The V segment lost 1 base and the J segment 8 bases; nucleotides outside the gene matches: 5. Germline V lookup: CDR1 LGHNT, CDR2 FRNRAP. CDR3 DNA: TGTGCTAGTGGTTTGGGGACTAGCGGATACTATGAGCAGTTCTTC. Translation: CASGLGTSGYYEQFF. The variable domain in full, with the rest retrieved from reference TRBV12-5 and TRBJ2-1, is DARVTQTPRHKVTEMGQEVTMRCQPILGHNTVFWYRQTMMQGLELLAYFRNRAPLDDSGMPKDRFSAEMPDATLATLKIQPSEPRDSAVYFCASGLGTSGYYEQFFGPGTRLTVL.

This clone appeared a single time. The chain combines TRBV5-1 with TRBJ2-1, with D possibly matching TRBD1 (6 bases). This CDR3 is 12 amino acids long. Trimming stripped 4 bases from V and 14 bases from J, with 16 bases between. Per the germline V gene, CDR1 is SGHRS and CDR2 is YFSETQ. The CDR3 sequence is CASSPGQNTKFF. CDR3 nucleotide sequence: TGCGCCAGCAGCCCCGGACAGAACACAAAGTTCTTC.

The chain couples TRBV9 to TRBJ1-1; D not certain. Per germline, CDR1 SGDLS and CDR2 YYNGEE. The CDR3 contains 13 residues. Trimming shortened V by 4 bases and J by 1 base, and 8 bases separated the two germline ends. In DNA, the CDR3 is TGTGCCAGCAGCCCCCGAGGGAACACTGAAGCTTTCTTT. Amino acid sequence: CASSPRGNTEAFF.

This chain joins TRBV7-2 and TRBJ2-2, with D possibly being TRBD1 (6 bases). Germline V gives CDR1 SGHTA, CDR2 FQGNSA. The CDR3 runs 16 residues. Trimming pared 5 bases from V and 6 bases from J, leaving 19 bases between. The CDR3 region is CASSRRRGAVPGELFF. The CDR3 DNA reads TGTGCCAGCAGCCGACGCAGGGGCGCGGTCCCCGGGGAGCTGTTTTTT.

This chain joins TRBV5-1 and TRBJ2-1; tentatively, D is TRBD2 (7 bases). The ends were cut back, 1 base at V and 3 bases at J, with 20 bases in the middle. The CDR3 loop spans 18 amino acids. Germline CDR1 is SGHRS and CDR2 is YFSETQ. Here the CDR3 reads CASSLFGAGHPDYNEQFF. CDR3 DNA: TGCGCCAGCAGCTTGTTCGGAGCGGGACACCCAGACTACAATGAGCAGTTCTTC.

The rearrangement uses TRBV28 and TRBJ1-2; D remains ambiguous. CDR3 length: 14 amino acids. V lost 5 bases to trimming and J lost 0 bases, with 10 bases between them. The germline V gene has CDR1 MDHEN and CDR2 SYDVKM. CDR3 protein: CASSLIGSNYGYTF. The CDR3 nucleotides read TGTGCCAGCAGTCTTATCGGATCTAACTATGGCTACACCTTC.